What follows are 26 T cell receptor beta chains derived from one specimen sequenced in a study of blood T cell repertoires in COVID-19. Sequenced by immunoSEQ multiplex PCR; TCRdb stores in-frame clones only, minus some. The table includes about 200,000 clones, roughly 88% detected once. The sample comprised peripheral blood. The receptors come from a human donor in a cohort sampled during active COVID-19.

The chain links TRBV15 to TRBJ2-6; TRBD2 is a possible D gene (6 bases). Trimming took off 8 bases at V and 4 bases at J, with 9 bases between the two ends. Germline V gene sequence: CDR1 LNHNV, CDR2 YYDKDF (reference sequence). The CDR3 is 13 residues long. In DNA form, the CDR3 reads TGTGCCACCGGGAGGCCCGGGGCCAACGTCCTGACTTTC. It encodes CATGRPGANVLTF.

This clone showed up just once. This chain uses TRBV19 with TRBJ2-2; 7 bases map to TRBD2. This CDR3 has 15 amino acids. V was clipped by 8 bases and J by 4 bases; unmatched bases: 10. Germline loops: CDR1 LNHDA, CDR2 SQIVND (reference sequence). The CDR3 coding sequence is TGTGCCAGTTCCCGGGGCGGGAGCATCACCGGGGAGCTGTTTTTT. Protein product: CASSRGGSITGELFF.

V usage is TRBV5-1 and J usage is TRBJ2-7; no definite D call. With 4 bases removed from V and 5 bases from J, the gap between germline ends came to 19 bases. CDR1 is SGHRS and CDR2 is YFSETQ in the germline V gene. The CDR3 consists of 15 residues. CDR3 amino acids: CASSQHDFPKNEQYF. As DNA, the CDR3 is TGCGCCAGCAGCCAACACGACTTTCCCAAAAACGAGCAGTACTTC.

The chain is built from TRBV18 and TRBJ2-5, with D perhaps TRBD1 (5 bases). Trimming stripped 6 bases from V and 5 bases from J, with 13 bases between. The germline V gene encodes CDR1 KGHSH and CDR2 LQKENI. There are 13 residues in the CDR3. The CDR3 DNA reads TGTGCCAGCTCGCAAGGGGTTGAGGAGACCCAGTACTTC. Translating it yields CASSQGVEETQYF.

V usage is TRBV3-1 (or the pseudogene TRBV3-2) and J usage is TRBJ2-7, with TRBD2 matching over 7 bases. Looked up from germline, CDR1 is LGHDT and CDR2 is YNNKEL (reference sequence). The CDR3 totals 16 residues. V dropped 0 bases and J dropped 2; count of bases not matched to a gene: 7. CDR3 DNA: TGTGCCAGCAGCCAAGACGTCGGGACTACACCCTACGAGCAGTACTTC. Translation gives CASSQDVGTTPYEQYF.

The J gene is TRBJ2-6, the V gene TRBV3-1 (or the pseudogene TRBV3-2); D is possibly TRBD1 (5 bases). The germline V gene encodes CDR1 LGHDT and CDR2 YNNKEL (reference sequence). This CDR3 has 15 residues. Between the trimmed V and J ends, which lost 2 bases and 1 base, there was a span of 6 bases. The CDR3 is CASSQRGSGANVLTF. The CDR3, as DNA: TGTGCCAGCAGCCAAAGGGGTTCTGGGGCCAACGTCCTGACTTTC.

The rearrangement joins TRBV5-1 to TRBJ2-1; TRBD1 aligns across 7 bases. Looked up from germline, CDR1 is SGHRS and CDR2 is YFSETQ. After removal of 5 bases from V and 2 bases from J, the junction contained 4 bases not matched to a gene. The CDR3 is 14 amino acids. The CDR3 DNA sequence: TGCGCCAGCAGGTCCGGGACAGCCTACAATGAGCAGTTCTTC. It specifies CASRSGTAYNEQFF.

This clone was detected only once. This sequence joins TRBV7-2 and TRBJ2-7; 8 bases match TRBD2. Germline CDR1 is SGHTA and CDR2 is FQGNSA. Trimming removed 4 bases from V and 5 bases from J; junction bases left unmatched: 7. The CDR3 spans 14 residues. The CDR3 sequence: CASSSGTSPNEQYF. The CDR3 DNA is TGTGCCAGCAGCTCGGGGACTAGTCCGAACGAGCAGTACTTC.

The rearrangement uses TRBV9 and TRBJ2-1, with 9 bases fitting TRBD2. Trimming cost V 3 bases and J 2 bases; bases outside gene matches: 0. Per the germline V gene, CDR1 is SGDLS and CDR2 is YYNGEE. The CDR3 contains 14 residues. CDR3 loop: CASSASGTYNEQFF. CDR3 DNA: TGTGCCAGCAGCGCTAGCGGGACCTACAATGAGCAGTTCTTC.

This clone has more than one count but fewer than ten. This chain links TRBV2 with TRBJ1-5; possibly TRBD1 for D (6 bases). V was shortened by 0 bases and J by 6 bases, with 12 bases between the two germline ends. This CDR3 region has 15 residues. Germline values: CDR1 SNHLY, CDR2 FYNNEI. The CDR3 DNA reads as TGTGCCAGCAGTGAAGCGCGGGGGGGCTCTCAGCCCCAGCATTTT. Its translation is CASSEARGGSQPQHF.

The chain joins TRBV7-9 to TRBJ2-5; weak D call: TRBD1 (6 bases). This CDR3 comprises 15 residues. In germline, CDR1 is SEHNR, CDR2 FQNEAQ (reference sequence). Between the trimmed V and J ends, which lost 4 bases and 5 bases, there was a span of 17 bases. The CDR3 protein is CASSSYGQLGETQYF. The CDR3 DNA is TGTGCCAGCAGCTCCTACGGACAGTTGGGGGAGACCCAGTACTTC. Filled out from reference TRBV7-9 and TRBJ2-5, the complete variable domain reads DTGVSQNPRHKITKRGQNVTFRCDPISEHNRLYWYRQTLGQGPEFLTYFQNEAQLEKSRLLSDRFSAERPKGSFSTLEIQRTEQGDSAMYLCASSSYGQLGETQYFGPGTRLLVL.

This chain uses TRBV9 with TRBJ1-1; no firm D call. Trimming removed 3 bases from V and 0 bases from J, with 6 bases in between. From germline, CDR1 is SGDLS and CDR2 YYNGEE. This CDR3 has 13 residues. CDR3 protein: CASSAQLNTEAFF. In DNA form, the CDR3 reads TGTGCCAGCAGCGCACAGCTGAACACTGAAGCTTTCTTT.

Only a few counts were recorded for this clone. The chain uses TRBV6-5 and TRBJ2-2, with a tentative D call TRBD1 (5 bases). Trimming removed 2 bases from V and 4 bases from J, with 8 bases in between. The germline gives CDR1 MNHEY, CDR2 SVGAGI. CDR3 size: 14 residues. This chain's CDR3 is CASSYRTLTGELFF. DNA for the CDR3: TGTGCCAGCAGTTACAGGACACTCACCGGGGAGCTGTTTTTT.

This clone was counted once. The chain has TRBV2 and TRBJ1-5, with a possible D match to TRBD1 (5 bases). This CDR3 is 14 amino acids long. Trimming removed 6 bases from V and 4 bases from J, with 13 bases in between. Germline CDR1 reads SNHLY; CDR2 reads FYNNEI. The CDR3 is CASRESGNNQPQHF. CDR3 sequence (DNA): TGTGCCAGCAGAGAGTCAGGGAATAATCAGCCCCAGCATTTT.

This clone is a singleton in its sample. The chain has TRBV5-1 and TRBJ2-1; TRBD1 is a possible D gene (6 bases). Germline assignment: CDR1 SGHRS and CDR2 YFSETQ. V gave up 7 bases and J gave up 7 bases, with 12 bases separating them. The CDR3 covers 12 residues. The CDR3: CASGTQGNEQFF. For the CDR3, the DNA is TGCGCCAGCGGGACCCAGGGGAATGAGCAGTTCTTC.

The V gene is TRBV7-9, the J gene TRBJ2-5, with D unresolved. The CDR3 is made up of 13 amino acids. V was pared by 5 bases and J by 4 bases, with 11 bases between. The germline V gene encodes CDR1 SEHNR and CDR2 FQNEAQ (reference sequence). The CDR3 reads CASSRGSLETQYF. The CDR3 DNA sequence: TGTGCCAGCAGCCGCGGATCCCTAGAGACCCAGTACTTC. Drawing the rest from reference TRBV7-9 and TRBJ2-5, the complete variable domain is DTGVSQNPRHKITKRGQNVTFRCDPISEHNRLYWYRQTLGQGPEFLTYFQNEAQLEKSRLLSDRFSAERPKGSFSTLEIQRTEQGDSAMYLCASSRGSLETQYFGPGTRLLVL.

This clone was detected only a few times. The gene calls are TRBV7-9 and TRBJ2-2, with 10 positions matching TRBD1. The CDR3 sequence is 17 residues long. CDR1 and CDR2 from the germline V gene are SEHNR and FQNEAQ (reference sequence). V lost 1 base to trimming and J lost 7 bases; unmatched junction nucleotides: 9. The CDR3, as DNA: TGTGCCAGCAGCTTAGGTTCGACAGGGGGCGAATTCGGGGAGCTGTTTTTT. It codes for CASSLGSTGGEFGELFF.

CDR3 coding DNA: TGTGCCAGCAGTGAATTGGGAGGTGGGACAGTCAATCAGCCCCAGCATTTT. Translating it yields CASSELGGGTVNQPQHF. The chain links TRBV6-1 to TRBJ1-5, with TRBD1 identical over 7 bases. V shed 2 bases and J 3 bases; nucleotides not matched to a gene: 10. CDR3 length: 17 residues. Looked up from germline, CDR1 is MNHNS and CDR2 is SASEGT.

The V gene is TRBV10-3, the J gene TRBJ2-5; TRBD1 matches 11 bases. The CDR3 totals 15 residues. Germline CDR1 and CDR2: ENHRY and SYGVKD. V gave up 7 bases and J gave up 1 base; unmatched junction bases: 5. CDR3 nucleotides: TGTGCCATCAAATCCGGGACAGGGGGCCAAGAGACCCAGTACTTC. Protein product: CAIKSGTGGQETQYF.

V gene TRBV27 combines with J gene TRBJ1-4, with 7 bases fitting TRBD1. There are 14 residues in the CDR3. Germline V gene lookup returns CDR1 MNHEY and CDR2 SMNVEV (reference sequence). The J segment lost 2 bases and the V segment lost 6 bases, leaving 3 bases of the junction unmatched. CDR3 nucleotides: TGTGCCAGCAGCAGACAGGGCACTAATGAAAAACTGTTTTTT. Protein sequence: CASSRQGTNEKLFF.

The chain joins TRBV7-2 to TRBJ2-7; the match to TRBD1 covers 7 bases. The CDR3 extends over 13 amino acids. Trimming took 5 bases from V and 3 from J; bases not matched to a gene: 4. Per germline, CDR1 SGHTA and CDR2 FQGNSA. The CDR3 nucleotides read TGTGCCAGCAGCCTCAACAGGGGCTACGAGCAGTACTTC. This encodes CASSLNRGYEQYF.

The chain employs TRBV4-1 and TRBJ1-4; D uncertain. V was trimmed by 0 bases and J by 9 bases, leaving 8 bases between them. Germline V lookup: CDR1 MGHRA, CDR2 YSYEKL. The CDR3 is 13 amino acids. The CDR3 nucleotides read TGCGCCAGCAGCCAAGAAAGCGGTCAAAAACTGTTTTTT. Translated, it gives CASSQESGQKLFF.

J is TRBJ2-1 and V is TRBV28, with TRBD1 identical over 7 bases. V lost 7 bases to trimming and J lost 6 bases; unmatched junction nucleotides: 9. Germline-derived CDR1 and CDR2 are MDHEN and SYDVKM. This CDR3 region has 14 residues. CDR3 in DNA: TGTGCCAGCAAGGACGACAGGGTTGCCAATGAGCAGTTCTTC. Translated, it gives CASKDDRVANEQFF.

J is TRBJ2-5 and V is TRBV2, with 9 positions matching TRBD2. Germline V gene sequence: CDR1 SNHLY, CDR2 FYNNEI. The CDR3 spans 18 residues. The J segment lost 5 bases and the V segment lost 2 bases, leaving 15 bases of the junction unmatched. The CDR3 DNA sequence: TGTGCCAGCAGTGAAAATCTGGCGGGAGGGCTGGGGCCGGAGACCCAGTACTTC. This codes for CASSENLAGGLGPETQYF. Full variable domain (remainder filled in from reference TRBV2 and TRBJ2-5): EPEVTQTPSHQVTQMGQEVILRCVPISNHLYFYWYRQILGQKVEFLVSFYNNEISEKSEIFDDQFSVERPDGSNFTLKIRSTKLEDSAMYFCASSENLAGGLGPETQYFGPGTRLLVL.

CDR3 residues: CASSEDAGASDTQYF. The CDR3 region has the DNA TGTGCCAGCAGTGAAGACGCGGGGGCTTCAGATACGCAGTATTTT. The chain combines TRBV6-4 with TRBJ2-3; weak D call: TRBD2 (7 bases). V was trimmed by 3 bases and J by 4 bases, leaving 14 bases between them. Germline CDR1 MRHNA, CDR2 SNTAGT. The CDR3 has 15 residues.

The V and J genes are TRBV27 and TRBJ2-3; D is ambiguous. The CDR3 is made up of 14 amino acids. Trimming stripped 0 bases from V and 2 bases from J, with 6 bases between. Germline CDR1 and CDR2: MNHEY and SMNVEV (reference sequence). CDR3 bases: TGTGCCAGCAGTTTATCACCCTACACAGATACGCAGTATTTT. As protein: CASSLSPYTDTQYF.